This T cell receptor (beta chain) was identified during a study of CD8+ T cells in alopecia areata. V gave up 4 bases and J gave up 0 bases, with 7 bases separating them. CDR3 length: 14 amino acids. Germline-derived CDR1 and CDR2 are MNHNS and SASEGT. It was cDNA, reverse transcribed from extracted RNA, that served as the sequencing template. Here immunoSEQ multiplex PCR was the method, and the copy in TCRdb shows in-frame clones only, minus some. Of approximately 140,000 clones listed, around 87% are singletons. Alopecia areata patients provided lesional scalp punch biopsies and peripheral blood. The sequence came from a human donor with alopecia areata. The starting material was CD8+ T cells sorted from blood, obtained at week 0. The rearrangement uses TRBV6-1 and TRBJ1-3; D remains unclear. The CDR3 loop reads CASSGTASGNTIYF. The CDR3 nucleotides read TGTGCCAGCAGTGGAACAGCCTCTGGAAACACCATATATTTT.